This T cell receptor (beta chain) was identified during a study of cytomegalovirus exposure and HLA in healthy donors. Deletions cut 5 bases from V and 0 bases from J, with 11 bases between. From germline, CDR1 is ENHRY and CDR2 SYGVKD. The CDR3 is 15 residues long. A single count supports this clone. Its antigen is as yet unknown. Profiled with immunoSEQ multiplex PCR; TCRdb holds only in-frame clones, not every one. The sample includes about 140,000 clones, 70% to 90% of them seen just once. Study-wide points: Most TCR sequences proved rare, with some public TCRs found in many donors.

V is TRBV10-3 and J is TRBJ2-1; tentatively, D is TRBD2 (5 bases). Sequenced input: PBMCs. This clonotype was obtained from a man aged 18 to 29 in good health and CMV-seronegative. CDR3 in DNA: TGTGCCATCAGTCGGACGGGGAGCTCCTACAATGAGCAGTTCTTC. This sequence encodes CAISRTGSSYNEQFF.